This TCR beta chain was recovered during a study of tumor-infiltrating lymphocytes in primary liver carcinoma. Study-wide findings and caveats: Between tumor regions, pairs overlapped more than tumor-adjacent and tumor-blood pairs did.

In this sample, this clonotype turned up many times. What it binds is not known. Researchers generated TCR beta cDNA from approximately 450 ng of total RNA, relying on a constant-region primer. Three rounds of nested multiplex PCR with slightly modified ARM-PCR produced TCR beta libraries. Primers for the first two PCR rounds were TRBV1-TRBV30 forward primers and a C-beta reverse primer (roughly 9 cycles per round). TCRdb independently ran MiXCR on the multiplex PCR reads; one entry per CDR3 protein. The table includes 25,000 to 35,000 distinct CDR3 sequences, 60% to 85% detected once. Germline V lookup: CDR1 MDHEN, CDR2 SYDVKM. Trimming pared 3 bases from V and 10 bases from J, leaving 7 bases between. This CDR3 spans 12 amino acids. Both RNA and DNA were isolated together from around 20-30 mg of bulk tissue that had not been sorted. Chronic HBV infection was present, with no prior treatment.

Sequencing input: liver tumor tissue from sampling region 5. Subset in this sample: tumor region T5, tumor centre. This sequence joins TRBV28 and TRBJ1-6; D not resolved. The source of this sequence is a man aged 40-55 years with primary liver carcinoma and hepatitis B virus infection. CDR3 bases: TGTGCCAGCAGTTTCATCCGCTCACCCCTCCACTTT. Amino acids: CASSFIRSPLHF.